This T cell receptor beta chain was sequenced for a study of cytomegalovirus exposure and HLA in healthy donors. Sequencing was performed with immunoSEQ multiplex PCR; in TCRdb, only in-frame clones are kept and a portion is missing. The table has fewer than 200,000 clones, about 83% seen once. It was the roughly 130-subject validation cohort, separate from the approximately 670-subject first cohort, to which the donors belonged. The source material was PBMCs. The TCR sequence derives from a woman aged 30 to 39 in good health and CMV-seronegative.

CDR3 nucleotide sequence: TGTGCCAGCAGCTCCGAACAGGGCTACGAGCAGTACTTC. As protein: CASSSEQGYEQYF. The chain recombines TRBV7-9 with TRBJ2-7; TRBD1 might be the D (6 bases). Germline values: CDR1 SEHNR, CDR2 FQNEAQ (reference sequence). V gave up 4 bases and J gave up 3 bases, with 10 bases separating them. CDR3 size: 13 residues.